Detailed here is one T cell receptor (beta chain). Its antigen is unknown. Per the germline V gene, CDR1 is SGHVS and CDR2 is FQNEAQ. The germline V and J ends were trimmed by 5 bases and 3 bases, with 4 bases remaining between them. CDR3 length: 11 amino acids. The sample comes from a study of cytotoxic CD8 clonotypes in ibrutinib-treated CLL. The study's findings and limits: Clonality went up at the time of ibrutinib response, stayed stable in sustained remission, and later dropped back toward its baseline level at progression.

Profiled with immunoSEQ multiplex PCR; TCRdb holds only in-frame clones, not every one. Of under 300,000 clones in the sample, less than 75% were seen once. This TCR derives from a human donor with chronic lymphocytic leukemia. This material consisted of PBMCs, taken after 24 months of ibrutinib treatment. V is TRBV7-8 and J is TRBJ1-1; D call uncertain. The CDR3 is CASSPDTEAFF. The CDR3 DNA reads as TGTGCCAGCAGCCCTGACACTGAAGCTTTCTTT.